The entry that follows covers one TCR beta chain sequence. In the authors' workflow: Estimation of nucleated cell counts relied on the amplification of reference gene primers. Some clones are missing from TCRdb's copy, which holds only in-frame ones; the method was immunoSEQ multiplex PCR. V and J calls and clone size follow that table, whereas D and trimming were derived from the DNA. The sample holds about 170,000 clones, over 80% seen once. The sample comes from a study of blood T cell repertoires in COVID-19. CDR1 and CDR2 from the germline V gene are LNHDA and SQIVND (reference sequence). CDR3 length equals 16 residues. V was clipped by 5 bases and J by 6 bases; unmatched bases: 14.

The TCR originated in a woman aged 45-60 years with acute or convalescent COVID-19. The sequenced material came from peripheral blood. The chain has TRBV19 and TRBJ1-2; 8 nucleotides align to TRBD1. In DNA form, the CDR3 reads TGTGCCAGTAGTCACGAATATGGACAGGGAGGCAATGGCTACACCTTC. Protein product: CASSHEYGQGGNGYTF.